This T cell receptor (beta chain) stems from a study of vaccination effects on CD4 cells after COVID-19. TCRdb's table, derived via immunoSEQ multiplex PCR, lists solely in-frame clones and lacks some. The repertoire holds 40,000 to 55,000 clones, with approximately 81% as singletons. CD4+ T cell isolation took place after more than eight days of culture. As regards this clone: Antigen specificity is unknown.

This CDR3 contains 17 residues. Germline assignment: CDR1 SGHDT and CDR2 YYEEEE. The junction had 5 bases not matched to a gene; V was cut back by 2 bases and J by 2 bases. Here the sequenced sample was CD4+ T cells from PBMCs cultured without peptide, taken before COVID-19 vaccination. The V and J genes are TRBV5-6 and TRBJ1-6; TRBD1 aligns across 9 bases. The sequence came from a human donor who had a prior SARS-CoV-2 infection. CDR3 loop: CASSLGTGNTYNSPLHF. CDR3 nucleotides: TGTGCCAGCAGCTTAGGGACAGGGAACACCTATAATTCACCCCTCCACTTT.